Presented here are 17 T cell receptor beta chains from one specimen sequenced in a study of identical twins. MiXCR was run by TCRdb on the 5' RACE reads, yielding one entry per CDR3 protein. The sample consists of approximately 490,000 distinct CDR3 sequences, about 22% of them appearing once. These data were also filed under a second study, of yellow fever vaccine responses in identical twins.

The source material was CD4+ T cells sorted from blood. The receptors come from a woman under 30 in good health.

The chain is built from TRBV3-1 and TRBJ2-7; TRBD1 aligns across 11 bases. Germline lookup yields CDR1 LGHDT and CDR2 YNNKEL (reference sequence). This CDR3 is built from 15 residues. The V and J ends lost 8 bases and 0 bases, in that order; junction bases with no gene match: 6. CDR3 DNA: TGTGCCAGCGTCCCCGGGACAGGGGGCTCCTACGAGCAGTACTTC. Its translation is CASVPGTGGSYEQYF.

In this sample, this clonotype turned up a few times. The V call is TRBV11-2, the J call TRBJ2-5; 7 bases match TRBD1. After removal of 5 bases from V and 2 bases from J, the junction contained 14 bases not matched to a gene. The CDR3 is made up of 17 amino acids. Germline values: CDR1 SGHAT, CDR2 FQNNGV. The CDR3 spells CASSPRDWGRGQETQYF. The CDR3 region has the DNA TGTGCCAGCAGCCCACGGGATTGGGGCAGGGGGCAAGAGACCCAGTACTTC. Looking up the rest from reference TRBV11-2 and TRBJ2-5 gives the full variable domain: EAGVAQSPRYKIIEKRQSVAFWCNPISGHATLYWYQQILGQGPKLLIQFQNNGVVDDSQLPKDRFSAERLKGVDSTLKIQPAKLEDSAVYLCASSPRDWGRGQETQYFGPGTRLLVL.

There are a few counts of this clonotype. This chain links TRBV29-1 with TRBJ2-5; tentatively, D is TRBD2 (6 bases). This CDR3 region has 12 residues. Trimming left V 4 bases short and J 3 bases short, with 9 bases between. CDR1 is SQVTM, CDR2 ANQGSEA, per germline. The CDR3 is CSVGLVEETQYF. The CDR3 region has the DNA TGCAGCGTTGGACTAGTCGAAGAGACCCAGTACTTC.

CDR3 bases: TGTGCCAGCAGCAAACAGGGGGCGAACACCGGGGAGCTGTTTTTT. Encoded protein: CASSKQGANTGELFF. This sequence joins TRBV7-2 and TRBJ2-2; 8 nucleotides align to TRBD1. V gave up 5 bases and J gave up 0 bases; unmatched junction bases: 2. Germline V gene data show CDR1 as SGHTA and CDR2 as FQGNSA. CDR3 length: 15 amino acids.

This clonotype was seen a few times. The J gene is TRBJ2-5, the V gene TRBV24-1; no definite D call. Per germline, CDR1 KGHDR and CDR2 SFDVKD. The CDR3 loop spans 13 amino acids. V lost 0 bases to trimming and J lost 2 bases, with 3 bases between them. The CDR3 DNA reads as TGTGCCACCAGTGATTTGCGACAAGAGACCCAGTACTTC. It encodes CATSDLRQETQYF.

V and J are TRBV4-1 and TRBJ2-4, with TRBD2 identical over 13 bases. Germline assignment: CDR1 MGHRA and CDR2 YSYEKL. The CDR3 is 16 amino acids. Trimming cost V 2 bases and J 8 bases; bases outside gene matches: 6. The CDR3 region has the DNA TGCGCCAGCAGCCAACGGACTAGCGGGAGTAGGTACATTCAGTACTTC. It translates to CASSQRTSGSRYIQYF.

The V call is TRBV11-2, the J call TRBJ1-2; D uncertain. The V and J ends lost 2 bases and 7 bases respectively, with 8 bases between them. In germline, CDR1 is SGHAT, CDR2 FQNNGV. The CDR3 extends over 12 amino acids. The CDR3 bases are TGTGCCAGCAGCTTAAACTCTGGTGGCTACACCTTC. Amino acids: CASSLNSGGYTF.

V and J are TRBV6-1 and TRBJ2-1, with unresolved D. CDR1 and CDR2 (germline): MNHNS, SASEGT. The CDR3 loop spans 15 amino acids. The germline V and J ends were trimmed by 6 bases and 8 bases, with 20 bases remaining between them. CDR3 nucleotides: TGTGCCAGCAGATGGACGAAGGGTGCGGAATATGAGCAGTTCTTC. Encoded protein: CASRWTKGAEYEQFF.

This clonotype was counted between two and nine times. The V and J genes are TRBV6-1 and TRBJ2-1; D might be TRBD2 (6 bases). V lost 6 bases, J lost 4 bases, and 13 bases lay in between. The CDR3 contains 14 residues. Germline V lookup: CDR1 MNHNS, CDR2 SASEGT. CDR3 bases: TGTGCCAGCAGGCCGGGACTTTCTTACAATGAGCAGTTCTTC. Translation: CASRPGLSYNEQFF.

This clonotype came up a few times. The chain uses TRBV6-1 and TRBJ1-6; 9 nucleotides agree with TRBD1. This CDR3 has 17 residues. CDR1 is MNHNS and CDR2 is SASEGT in the germline V gene. The trim removed 4 bases at V and 7 bases at J, leaving 11 bases unmatched. CDR3 nucleotides: TGTGCCAGCAGTGGCTACAGGGGGCGACCGGAGAATTCACCCCTCCACTTT. Its translation is CASSGYRGRPENSPLHF.

The chain uses TRBV5-1 and TRBJ2-7; 7 nucleotides match TRBD1. With 4 bases clipped from V and 3 bases from J, the junction kept 7 bases outside the gene matches. Per germline, CDR1 SGHRS and CDR2 YFSETQ. The CDR3 spans 14 residues. CDR3 DNA: TGCGCCAGCAGCCCGACAGGGAATAACTACGAGCAGTACTTC. As protein: CASSPTGNNYEQYF.

The V gene is TRBV5-1, the J gene TRBJ1-1, with D hard to call. V lost 2 bases and J 4 bases, leaving 12 bases between the germline ends. The germline gives CDR1 SGHRS, CDR2 YFSETQ. This CDR3 contains 14 residues. DNA for the CDR3: TGCGCCAGCAGCTTACTCGGGGTTGCCACTGAAGCTTTCTTT. The encoded protein is CASSLLGVATEAFF.

This clonotype appeared a few times. The chain links TRBV5-1 to TRBJ2-1; 7 bases fit TRBD1. The CDR3 length is 15 residues. Germline V lookup: CDR1 SGHRS, CDR2 YFSETQ. With 4 bases clipped from V and 6 bases from J, the junction kept 10 bases outside the gene matches. The CDR3 is CASSLNVDRTNEQFF. CDR3 nucleotide sequence: TGCGCCAGCAGCCTCAACGTGGACAGGACCAATGAGCAGTTCTTC.

This sequence joins TRBV7-9 and TRBJ2-7; the match to TRBD2 covers 8 bases. Germline V gives CDR1 SEHNR, CDR2 FQNEAQ (reference sequence). Losses at the gene ends were 2 bases for V and 2 bases for J; bases not matched to a gene: 11. The CDR3 spans 17 residues. The CDR3 is CASSLQEGLARTYEQYF. As DNA, the CDR3 is TGTGCCAGCAGCTTACAAGAAGGACTAGCTAGAACCTACGAGCAGTACTTC.

The CDR3 reads CASSQDDSGPQETQYF. The CDR3 bases are TGTGCCAGCAGCCAAGATGATAGCGGACCCCAAGAGACCCAGTACTTC. V and J are TRBV4-2 and TRBJ2-5; weak D call: TRBD2 (6 bases). Trimming removed 0 bases at V and 1 base at J, with 12 bases between. The germline CDR1 and CDR2 sequences are LGHNA and YNFKEQ. The CDR3 is 16 residues long.

V gene TRBV15 combines with J gene TRBJ2-7; 7 bases align to TRBD2. The CDR3 runs to 15 residues. The V and J ends lost 1 base and 2 bases, in that order; junction bases with no gene match: 5. Looked up from germline, CDR1 is LNHNV and CDR2 is YYDKDF (reference sequence). The CDR3 sequence: CATSRVKAGTYEQYV. Written as DNA, the CDR3 is TGTGCCACCAGCAGAGTAAAAGCGGGAACCTACGAGCAGTACGTC.

The chain joins TRBV7-9 to TRBJ1-4; 8 bases map to TRBD1. Germline loops: CDR1 SEHNR, CDR2 FQNEAQ (reference sequence). J gave up 7 bases and V 4 bases, and 5 bases lay outside the gene matches. The CDR3 contains 14 residues. The CDR3 DNA reads TGTGCCAGCAGCTCGGACAGGGTGGTTGAAAAACTGTTTTTT. The encoded protein is CASSSDRVVEKLFF.